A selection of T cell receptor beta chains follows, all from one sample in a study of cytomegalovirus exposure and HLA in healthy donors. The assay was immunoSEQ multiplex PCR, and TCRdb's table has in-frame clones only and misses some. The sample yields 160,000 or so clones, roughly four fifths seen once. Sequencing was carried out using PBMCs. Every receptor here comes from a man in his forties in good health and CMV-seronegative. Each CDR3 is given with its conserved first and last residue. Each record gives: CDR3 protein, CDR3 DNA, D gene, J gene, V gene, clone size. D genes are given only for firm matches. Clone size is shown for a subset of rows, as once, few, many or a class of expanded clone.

CDR3: CASSMRTGRETQYF; DNA: TGTGCCAGCAGTATGAGGACAGGGAGAGAGACCCAGTACTTC; D: TRBD1; J: TRBJ2-5; V: TRBV7-9; size: once
CDR3: CASRRSGQGGEQYF; DNA: TGTGCCAGTCGCCGATCAGGACAGGGGGGTGAGCAGTACTTC; D: TRBD1; J: TRBJ2-7; V: TRBV9; size: NA
CDR3: CASSQDVGGETQYF; DNA: TGCGCCAGCAGCCAAGATGTTGGGGGGGAGACCCAGTACTTC; D: NA; J: TRBJ2-5; V: TRBV4-1; size: NA
CDR3: CAWTSVSTDTQYF; DNA: TGTGCCTGGACGTCAGTTAGCACAGATACGCAGTATTTT; D: NA; J: TRBJ2-3; V: TRBV30; size: NA
CDR3: CASSLGQTGNHEQYF; DNA: TGTGCCAGCAGTTTGGGCCAGACAGGGAACCACGAGCAGTACTTC; D: TRBD1; J: TRBJ2-7; V: TRBV27; size: few
CDR3: CASSASGMREQYF; DNA: TGTGCCAGCAGCGCATCCGGCATGCGGGAGCAGTACTTC; D: NA; J: TRBJ2-7; V: TRBV9; size: NA
CDR3: CASSPLTGGGEQYF; DNA: TGTGCCAGCTCACCATTGACTGGGGGCGGCGAGCAGTACTTC; D: NA; J: TRBJ2-7; V: TRBV18; size: once
CDR3: CASSPGQGTSTDTQYF; DNA: TGTGCCAGCAGCCCGGGACAGGGAACTAGCACAGATACGCAGTATTTT; D: TRBD1; J: TRBJ2-3; V: TRBV11-2; size: once
CDR3: CASSPGSNTEAFF; DNA: TGTGCCAGCAGTCCAGGGTCGAACACTGAAGCTTTCTTT; D: NA; J: TRBJ1-1; V: TRBV5-5; size: NA
CDR3: CASSEQGADTEAFF; DNA: TGTGCCAGCAGTGAACAGGGGGCGGACACTGAAGCTTTCTTT; D: TRBD1; J: TRBJ1-1; V: TRBV2; size: NA
CDR3: CASSFLAGAGEQYF; DNA: TGTGCCAGCAGCTTTCTAGCGGGGGCTGGCGAGCAGTACTTC; D: TRBD2; J: TRBJ2-7; V: TRBV11-2; size: once
CDR3: CASSLGSGIPYEQYF; DNA: TGTGCCAGCAGCTTAGGGTCAGGCATTCCCTACGAGCAGTACTTC; D: NA; J: TRBJ2-7; V: TRBV11-2; size: NA
CDR3: CASSEDQGHF; DNA: TGTGCCAGCAGTGAGGACCAGGGACACTTT; D: NA; J: TRBJ1-6; V: TRBV25-1; size: NA
CDR3: CASSYQGTGNTIYF; DNA: TGTGCCAGCTCTTATCAGGGTACTGGAAACACCATATATTTT; D: NA; J: TRBJ1-3; V: TRBV2; size: NA
CDR3: CASSLALTEAFF; DNA: TGTGCCAGCAGCTTAGCTCTCACTGAAGCTTTCTTT; D: NA; J: TRBJ1-1; V: TRBV7-9; size: medium-sized
CDR3: CASSSTNTQAGEQFF; DNA: TGCGCCAGCAGCTCGACTAACACCCAAGCGGGGGAGCAGTTCTTC; D: TRBD2; J: TRBJ2-1; V: TRBV5-1; size: NA
CDR3: CASSLPGQGSYEQYF; DNA: TGTGCCAGCAGCTTGCCGGGACAGGGCTCCTACGAGCAGTACTTC; D: TRBD1; J: TRBJ2-7; V: TRBV5-4; size: NA
CDR3: CASSILGTGFYSPLHF; DNA: TGTGCCAGTAGTATTTTGGGGACAGGGTTCTACTCACCCCTCCACTTT; D: TRBD1; J: TRBJ1-6; V: TRBV19; size: NA
CDR3: CAISEDSQETQYF; DNA: TGTGCCATCAGTGAGGACAGCCAAGAGACCCAGTACTTC; D: NA; J: TRBJ2-5; V: TRBV10-3; size: NA
CDR3: CASSGLTGDNSPLHF; DNA: TGTGCCAGCAGCGGATTGACAGGGGATAATTCACCCCTCCACTTT; D: TRBD1; J: TRBJ1-6; V: TRBV7-8; size: once
CDR3: CASSLTGNEQFF; DNA: TGTGCCAGCAGCTTAACCGGGAATGAGCAGTTCTTC; D: NA; J: TRBJ2-1; V: TRBV7-3; size: NA
CDR3: CASTPGTSGGASTGELFF; DNA: TGTGCCAGCACCCCAGGGACTAGCGGGGGGGCTAGCACCGGGGAGCTGTTTTTT; D: TRBD2; J: TRBJ2-2; V: TRBV7-8; size: NA
CDR3: CASSLATGDYWDEQFF; DNA: TGTGCCAGCAGCTTAGCTACGGGGGACTATTGGGATGAGCAGTTCTTC; D: TRBD2; J: TRBJ2-1; V: TRBV7-8; size: NA
CDR3: CASSLGGLGGEQYF; DNA: TGTGCCAGCAGCTTAGGTGGCCTGGGGGGCGAGCAGTACTTC; D: NA; J: TRBJ2-7; V: TRBV7-9; size: few
CDR3: CASSLGLGGETQYF; DNA: TGCGCCAGCAGCTTGGGGTTAGGAGGAGAGACCCAGTACTTC; D: NA; J: TRBJ2-5; V: TRBV5-1; size: once
CDR3: CASSSSGPGANVLTF; DNA: TGTGCCAGCAGCTCCTCAGGGCCCGGGGCCAACGTCCTGACTTTC; D: NA; J: TRBJ2-6; V: TRBV7-9; size: few
CDR3: CASSSGDRSSYNEQFF; DNA: TGCGCCAGCAGCAGCGGGGACCGCAGCTCCTACAATGAGCAGTTCTTC; D: TRBD2; J: TRBJ2-1; V: TRBV5-1; size: NA
CDR3: CASSLRTGGLDSGANVLTF; DNA: TGTGCCAGCAGCTTAAGGACAGGGGGTTTGGACTCTGGGGCCAACGTCCTGACTTTC; D: TRBD1; J: TRBJ2-6; V: TRBV5-6; size: once
CDR3: CASQQRNTEAFF; DNA: TGTGCCAGCCAACAGAGGAACACTGAAGCTTTCTTT; D: NA; J: TRBJ1-1; V: TRBV19; size: NA
CDR3: CSVELGEVISYNEQFF; DNA: TGCAGCGTTGAACTAGGGGAAGTTATCTCCTACAATGAGCAGTTCTTC; D: NA; J: TRBJ2-1; V: TRBV29-1; size: NA
CDR3: CASRSGGSSYNSPLHF; DNA: TGTGCCAGTAGGAGCGGCGGAAGCTCCTATAATTCACCCCTCCACTTT; D: NA; J: TRBJ1-6; V: TRBV19; size: few
CDR3: CASSLTPPAGLYNEQFF; DNA: TGTGCCAGCAGCTTAACCCCCCCTGCGGGGCTGTACAATGAGCAGTTCTTC; D: NA; J: TRBJ2-1; V: TRBV7-3; size: NA
CDR3: CASSELAGGLTGELFF; DNA: TGCGCCAGCAGTGAACTAGCGGGGGGGCTCACCGGGGAGCTGTTTTTT; D: TRBD2; J: TRBJ2-2; V: TRBV10-2; size: NA
CDR3: CASSYLAGGSQETQYF; DNA: TGCGCCAGCAGCTACCTAGCGGGGGGGTCTCAAGAGACCCAGTACTTC; D: TRBD2; J: TRBJ2-5; V: TRBV5-1; size: NA
CDR3: CASSLQGVLLTGELFF; DNA: TGTGCCAGCAGTTTACAGGGGGTCCTACTCACCGGGGAGCTGTTTTTT; D: TRBD1; J: TRBJ2-2; V: TRBV5-4; size: NA
CDR3: CASSTGDSPTNEKLFF; DNA: TGCGCCAGCAGCACAGGTGATTCCCCCACTAATGAAAAACTGTTTTTT; D: NA; J: TRBJ1-4; V: TRBV4-1; size: few
CDR3: CASSEGGPGTYGYTF; DNA: TGTGCCAGCAGCGAAGGGGGCCCGGGGACATATGGCTACACCTTC; D: TRBD1; J: TRBJ1-2; V: TRBV7-9; size: NA
CDR3: CASSLMPTSGSYNEQFF; DNA: TGCGCCAGCAGCTTGATGCCCACTAGCGGCTCCTACAATGAGCAGTTCTTC; D: TRBD2; J: TRBJ2-1; V: TRBV5-1; size: NA
CDR3: CASSVALAAGSDTQYF; DNA: TGTGCCAGCAGCGTAGCACTAGCGGCAGGGTCAGATACGCAGTATTTT; D: TRBD2; J: TRBJ2-3; V: TRBV9; size: NA